This entry lists 12 T cell receptor beta chains sequenced from one sample in a study of blood T cell repertoires in COVID-19. Libraries were prepared by immunoSEQ multiplex PCR; TCRdb keeps only in-frame clonotypes and omits some of them. The repertoire holds fewer than 120,000 clones, with 88% as singletons. Sample: peripheral blood. These receptors were taken from a woman in her forties or fifties with acute or convalescent COVID-19.

The V and J genes are TRBV30 and TRBJ2-1; D is uncertain. The CDR3 sequence is 16 residues long. V was cut by 0 bases and J by 0 bases, with 12 bases left in between. CDR1 GTSNPN and CDR2 SVGIG come from the germline V gene (reference sequence). CDR3: CAWSVALTSSYNEQFF. CDR3 coding DNA: TGTGCCTGGAGTGTAGCGTTGACGTCCTCCTACAATGAGCAGTTCTTC.

CDR3 nucleotide sequence: TGTGCCAGCAGCTTAGGGACATACCAAGAGACCCAGTACTTC. This sequence encodes CASSLGTYQETQYF. V gene TRBV11-2 combines with J gene TRBJ2-5, with a tentative D call TRBD1 (5 bases). The CDR3 sequence is 14 residues long. Germline-derived CDR1 and CDR2 are SGHAT and FQNNGV. The V gene lost 1 base and the J gene lost 0 bases, with 6 bases spanning the gap.

This chain connects TRBV6-5 to TRBJ2-7, with D possibly matching TRBD2 (5 bases). Trimming pared 2 bases from V and 2 bases from J, leaving 13 bases between. The germline CDR1 and CDR2 sequences are MNHEY and SVGAGI. The CDR3 has 15 amino acids. The CDR3: CASSYTAVHPYEQYF. The CDR3 nucleotides read TGTGCCAGCAGTTACACAGCGGTACACCCCTACGAGCAGTACTTC.

The chain carries TRBV6-5 and TRBJ2-7; possible D gene TRBD1, 5 bases. Per germline, CDR1 MNHEY and CDR2 SVGAGI. V dropped 6 bases and J dropped 2 bases, with 14 bases sitting between them. CDR3 length: 14 residues. The CDR3: CASSQGSWTYEQYF. CDR3 nucleotides: TGTGCCAGCAGCCAGGGTTCGTGGACCTACGAGCAGTACTTC.

This chain uses TRBV6-6 with TRBJ1-5, with a possible D match to TRBD1 (6 bases). V was clipped by 4 bases and J by 6 bases, with 19 bases between them. Germline V CDR1 and CDR2: MNHNY, SVGAGI (reference sequence). The CDR3 spans 16 residues. CDR3 sequence (DNA): TGTGCCAGCAGTTCCTATTTCAGGGGCGAGACTCAGCCCCAGCATTTT. Translating gives CASSSYFRGETQPQHF.

The CDR3 loop reads CASSPGGWQTQYF. The CDR3 coding sequence is TGTGCCAGCTCACCAGGAGGGTGGCAGACCCAGTACTTC. The J gene is TRBJ2-5, the V gene TRBV18, with TRBD2 as a possible D gene (6 bases). Trimming removed 2 bases from V and 6 bases from J, with 10 bases in between. CDR3 size: 13 residues. Looked up from germline, CDR1 is KGHSH and CDR2 is LQKENI.

The rearrangement joins TRBV21-1 to TRBJ2-7; TRBD1 is the table's D call, not checked against the DNA. TRBV21-1 is a documented pseudogene. The CDR3 consists of 15 residues. In DNA, the CDR3 is TGTGCCAGCAGCAGGCCGGGACAGGGTCATCACGAGCAGTACTTC. Its protein product is CASSRPGQGHHEQYF.

As DNA, the CDR3 is TGTGCCAGCAGCTTTAGGACTCAGGGGAAACTGTTTTTT. Translating it yields CASSFRTQGKLFF. The rearrangement joins TRBV7-6 to TRBJ1-4, with D perhaps TRBD1 (6 bases). The germline V and J ends were trimmed by 3 bases and 11 bases, with 13 bases remaining between them. The CDR3 spans 13 residues. The germline V gene has CDR1 SGHVS and CDR2 FNYEAQ.

The V gene is TRBV28, the J gene TRBJ2-5; 9 bases match TRBD2. CDR1 is MDHEN, CDR2 SYDVKM, per germline. The CDR3 is 15 amino acids. V was pared by 7 bases and J by 4 bases, with 10 bases of the junction left unmatched. CDR3 bases: TGTGCCAGCACTTCGATAGCGGGAGACAGAGAGACCCAGTACTTC. Translated, it gives CASTSIAGDRETQYF.

The chain links TRBV28 to TRBJ2-4; weak D call: TRBD1 (6 bases). Trimming pared 5 bases from V and 8 bases from J, leaving 16 bases between. Germline assignment: CDR1 MDHEN and CDR2 SYDVKM. The CDR3 is 14 amino acids. The CDR3 DNA is TGTGCCAGCAGTAGTCAGGGGCTCCGGGACATTCAGTACTTC. Its protein is CASSSQGLRDIQYF.

V is TRBV19 and J is TRBJ2-1, with 10 bases lining up with TRBD2. The CDR3 contains 16 residues. The germline CDR1 and CDR2 sequences are LNHDA and SQIVND (reference sequence). Unmatched junction bases numbered 12, after V lost 5 bases and J lost 8 bases. The CDR3 coding sequence is TGTGCCAGTAGTCGGACTAGCGGACACCGGGCCGATGAGCAGTTCTTC. Encoded protein: CASSRTSGHRADEQFF.

This clone has more than one count but fewer than ten. The rearrangement links TRBV19 to TRBJ1-1, with D perhaps TRBD1 (6 bases). The CDR3 runs to 14 residues. Germline V lookup: CDR1 LNHDA, CDR2 SQIVND (reference sequence). Trimming removed 5 bases at V and 4 bases at J, with 14 bases between. The CDR3 is CASSWGGSGTEAFF. CDR3 DNA: TGTGCCAGTAGTTGGGGGGGCTCTGGCACTGAAGCTTTCTTT. The full variable domain, rest sourced from reference TRBV19 and TRBJ1-1, is DGGITQSPKYLFRKEGQNVTLSCEQNLNHDAMYWYRQDPGQGLRLIYYSQIVNDFQKGDIAEGYSVSREKKESFPLTVTSAQKNPTAFYLCASSWGGSGTEAFFGQGTRLTVV.